This T cell receptor beta chain was observed in a study of OX40 agonist ivuxolimab in advanced cancers. Study overall: Patients were treated with intravenous ivuxolimab, dosed at 0.01 to 10 mg/kg and infused every 2 weeks.

Broader study findings: Partial responders at 0.1-3.0 mg/kg had among the lowest clonal expansion.

Germline assignment: CDR1 MGHRA and CDR2 YSYEKL. The CDR3 spans 16 residues. V was shortened by 1 base and J by 1 base, with 13 bases between the two germline ends. To note about this clone: What it recognizes is unknown.

TCRdb's copy holds only in-frame clones and misses some; the assay was immunoSEQ multiplex PCR. The profile covers 23,000 or so clones, with about 83% appearing a single time and more than 6.5% taken by the ten largest. Enrollment shut out patients with autoimmune disease history or systemic immunosuppression. Sequences were derived from CD4+ or CD8+ T cells sorted from blood, sampled in a trial of the OX40 agonist ivuxolimab. The chain joins TRBV4-1 to TRBJ2-5; possible D gene TRBD1, 5 bases. This TCR came from an adult with an advanced solid tumor such as melanoma, head and neck, liver or kidney cancer. CDR3 loop: CASSQVGQESQETQYF. The CDR3, as DNA: TGCGCCAGCAGCCAAGTCGGACAAGAGTCCCAAGAGACCCAGTACTTC.